This T cell receptor (beta chain) was observed in a study of radiation and T cells in renal cell carcinoma. The treatment denotes: 15 Gy SBRT to primary tumor, nephrectomy 4 weeks later. Nephrectomy followed 15 Gy stereotactic body radiation by 4 weeks. In the case of this clone: No antigen is known for it.

Findings and limits, study-wide: Intratumoral heterogeneity was not captured in these approximately 1 g regions.

This table comes from immunoSEQ multiplex PCR, and its TCRdb copy is limited to in-frame clones, with some not included. The sample carries 18,000 or so clones, roughly 58% recorded once. This CDR3 has 13 amino acids. Trimming stripped 4 bases from V and 0 bases from J, with 6 bases between. Germline V gene lookup returns CDR1 WSHSY and CDR2 SAAADI. The origin of this receptor is a man in his forties or fifties with renal cell carcinoma. Specimen: tumor tissue, collected from a patient whose treatment included radiotherapy and nephrectomy. J is TRBJ1-1 and V is TRBV10-2; no definite D call. CDR3 DNA sequence: TGCGCCAGCAGTGGTGACATGAACACTGAAGCTTTCTTT. Protein: CASSGDMNTEAFF.